Following are 9 T cell receptor beta chains from one sample sequenced in a study of T cells after yellow fever vaccination. A single record per CDR3 protein comes from TCRdb applying MiXCR to the 5' RACE reads. The sample has hundreds of thousands of distinct CDR3 sequences, 18% seen once. Source: PBMCs, taken before the yellow fever booster vaccination. The receptor set was obtained from a man younger than 35 who received the YFV17D yellow fever vaccine.

V is TRBV20-1 and J is TRBJ1-2; 7 nucleotides line up with TRBD1. CDR1 DFQATT and CDR2 SNEGSKA come from the germline V gene (reference sequence). The trim removed 3 bases at V and 6 bases at J, leaving 7 bases unmatched. This CDR3 comprises 13 residues. The CDR3 spells CSASAQGEDGYTF. CDR3 nucleotides: TGCAGTGCTAGCGCCCAGGGGGAGGATGGCTACACCTTC.

This chain uses TRBV2 with TRBJ1-1; D is uncertain. Trimming removed 1 base at V and 0 bases at J, with 3 bases between. This CDR3 spans 13 amino acids. CDR1 and CDR2 from the germline V gene are SNHLY and FYNNEI. The chain's CDR3 is CASSEELNTEAFF. The CDR3 nucleotides are TGTGCCAGCAGTGAAGAGCTGAACACTGAAGCTTTCTTT.

The chain has TRBV6-5 and TRBJ2-5; D ambiguous. V lost 6 bases and J 7 bases, leaving 21 bases between the germline ends. The CDR3 contains 15 residues. Germline CDR1 and CDR2: MNHEY and SVGAGI. DNA of the CDR3: TGTGCCAGCAGCGTACAGCCGTACGGTATAGGGACCCAGTACTTC. Amino acid sequence: CASSVQPYGIGTQYF.

In its sample, this clonotype was seen a few times. This sequence joins TRBV28 and TRBJ2-4; D assignment may be TRBD1 or TRBD2 (5 bases each). Per germline, CDR1 MDHEN and CDR2 SYDVKM. Trimming removed 6 bases at V and 0 bases at J, with 21 bases between. This CDR3 has 18 amino acids. CDR3 coding DNA: TGTGCCAGCAGCTCCCATATGTTGGGGGATGTAGCCAAAAACATTCAGTACTTC. Its translation: CASSSHMLGDVAKNIQYF.

This clonotype was seen a few times. The V gene is TRBV6-2 or TRBV6-3, the J gene TRBJ2-7; tentative D call: TRBD1 (6 bases). There are 13 residues in the CDR3. Germline V gene lookup returns CDR1 MNHEY and CDR2 SVGEGT. V was shortened by 8 bases and J by 0 bases, with 11 bases between the two germline ends. CDR3 nucleotide sequence: TGTGCCAGCCAAGGGGGAAGCTCCTACGAGCAGTACGTC. Translated: CASQGGSSYEQYV.

This clonotype was observed a few times. The J gene is TRBJ1-2, the V gene TRBV6-5; D might be TRBD1 (5 bases). Trimming removed 3 bases from V and 6 bases from J, with 8 bases in between. The CDR3 runs 12 residues. Germline CDR1 MNHEY, CDR2 SVGAGI. In DNA form, the CDR3 reads TGTGCCAGCAGTTATGGGGGGAATGGCTACACCTTC. Translation gives CASSYGGNGYTF.

The rearrangement links TRBV12-3 or TRBV12-4 to TRBJ2-1; the match to TRBD1 covers 8 bases. The CDR3 contains 13 residues. Trimming removed 7 bases from V and 11 bases from J; junction bases left unmatched: 10. The DNA for the CDR3 is TGTGCCAGCAACGGACAGGGTGGAATCAAGCAGTTCTTC. Translated, it gives CASNGQGGIKQFF.

In this sample, this clonotype turned up a few times. The chain recombines TRBV7-3 with TRBJ2-2; 14 bases agree with TRBD2. The germline V gene has CDR1 SGHTA and CDR2 FQGTGA. The CDR3 spans 18 residues. J gave up 0 bases and V 5 bases, and 5 bases lay outside the gene matches. CDR3 residues: CASSPGGLAGANTGELFF. CDR3 nucleotide sequence: TGTGCCAGCAGCCCTGGGGGACTAGCGGGGGCGAACACCGGGGAGCTGTTTTTT.

The CDR3, as DNA: TGTGCCAGCAGCTTCGGGACAGGGGAACAGTACGTC. Encoded protein: CASSFGTGEQYV. The V gene is TRBV5-6, the J gene TRBJ2-7, with 10 nucleotides matching TRBD1. The J segment lost 10 bases and the V segment lost 2 bases, leaving 3 bases of the junction unmatched. There are 12 residues in the CDR3. Germline V gene data show CDR1 as SGHDT and CDR2 as YYEEEE.